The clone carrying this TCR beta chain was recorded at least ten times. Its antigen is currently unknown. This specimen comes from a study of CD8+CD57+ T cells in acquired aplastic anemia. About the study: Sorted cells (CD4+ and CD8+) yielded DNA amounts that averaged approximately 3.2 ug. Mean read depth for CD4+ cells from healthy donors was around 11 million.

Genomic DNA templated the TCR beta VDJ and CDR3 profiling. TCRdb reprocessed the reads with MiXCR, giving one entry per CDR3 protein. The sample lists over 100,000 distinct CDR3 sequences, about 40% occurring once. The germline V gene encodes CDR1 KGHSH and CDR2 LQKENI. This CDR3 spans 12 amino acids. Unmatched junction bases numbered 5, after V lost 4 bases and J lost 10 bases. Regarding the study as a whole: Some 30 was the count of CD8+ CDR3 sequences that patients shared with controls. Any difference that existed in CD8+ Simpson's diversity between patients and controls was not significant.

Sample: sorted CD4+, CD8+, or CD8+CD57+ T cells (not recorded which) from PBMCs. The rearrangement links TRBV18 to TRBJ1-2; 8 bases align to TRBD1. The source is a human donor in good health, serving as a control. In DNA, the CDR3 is TGTGCCAGCTCACAGATGACAGGGGACTACACCTTC. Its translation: CASSQMTGDYTF.